The present T cell receptor beta chain was sequenced within a study of T cell changes during pregnancy in multiple sclerosis. Here immunoSEQ multiplex PCR was the method, and the copy in TCRdb shows in-frame clones only, minus some. The sample holds approximately 34,000 clones, about nine tenths seen once. The sequence was collected from a female donor with multiple sclerosis, enrolled in a pregnancy study. This specimen consisted of CD8+ T cells from peripheral blood mononuclear cells, obtained before pregnancy.

CDR3: CASSFTGSEAFF. DNA for the CDR3: TGTGCCAGCAGTTTTACCGGGTCTGAAGCTTTCTTT. This sequence joins TRBV27 and TRBJ1-1; no clear D gene. The CDR3 runs to 12 residues. Germline CDR1 is MNHEY and CDR2 is SMNVEV (reference sequence). Trimming took off 3 bases at V and 6 bases at J, with 8 bases between the two ends.